The next 9 T cell receptor beta chains were all read from a single sample in a study of Ad26.COV2.S vaccination and SARS-CoV-2 variants (dated by TCRdb to the early 2020s). Library generation was performed with the immunoSEQ multiplex PCR assay. This immuneACCESS table, as held by TCRdb, lists in-frame sequences with V and J called but not all clones. Of the missing ones, under half trace to an unresolved V gene in checked studies; the others have no known cause. Across this sample there are 430,000 or so clones, with about 91% seen only once. The top ten hold about 2.5% of the sample. The treatment or condition label of this sample denotes: approximately 18 received Ad26.COV2.S at low or high dose, single or two shots; roughly five received placebo; per-sample allocation not given. Repertoires of vaccine and placebo recipients were sequenced from samples collected on day 63 after the first injection.

The sequences come from peripheral blood, collected in a trial of Ad26.COV2.S vaccine versus placebo. The receptors shown here come from a person between 18 and 65 years old who received the Ad26.COV2.S COVID-19 vaccine or a placebo.

CDR3 protein: CASATDATYEQYF. DNA of the CDR3: TGTGCCAGCGCCACCGACGCCACCTACGAGCAGTACTTC. The chain recombines TRBV5-6 with TRBJ2-7; D is undetermined. Trimming pared 7 bases from V and 2 bases from J, leaving 13 bases between. The CDR3 totals 13 residues. From germline, CDR1 is SGHDT and CDR2 YYEEEE.

This chain joins TRBV2 and TRBJ1-4; no definite D call. V was clipped by 7 bases and J by 3 bases, with 9 bases between them. The CDR3 totals 13 residues. Germline V gene data show CDR1 as SNHLY and CDR2 as FYNNEI. The CDR3 DNA is TGTGCCAGCAAGGGTGTAGCTAATGAAAAACTGTTTTTT. This codes for CASKGVANEKLFF.

The chain recombines TRBV18 with TRBJ2-1; tentative D call: TRBD2 (5 bases). The CDR3 sequence is 15 residues long. Germline V CDR1 and CDR2: KGHSH, LQKENI. Between the trimmed V and J ends, which lost 5 bases and 7 bases, there was a span of 18 bases. The CDR3 DNA reads as TGTGCCAGCTCAAATATACCAAACCGAGGGAATGAGCAGTTCTTC. Translation gives CASSNIPNRGNEQFF.

In this sample, this clone turned up once. V usage is TRBV5-6 and J usage is TRBJ1-4; TRBD1 matches 9 bases. After removal of 4 bases from V and 6 bases from J, the junction contained 4 bases not matched to a gene. The CDR3 covers 14 residues. CDR1 is SGHDT and CDR2 is YYEEEE in the germline V gene. CDR3 sequence (DNA): TGTGCCAGCAGCCCGGGACAGGGAGATGAAAAACTGTTTTTT. Protein product: CASSPGQGDEKLFF. Full variable domain (missing parts from reference TRBV5-6 and TRBJ1-4): DAGVTQSPTHLIKTRGQQVTLRCSPKSGHDTVSWYQQALGQGPQFIFQYYEEEERQRGNFPDRFSGHQFPNYSSELNVNALLLGDSALYLCASSPGQGDEKLFFGSGTQLSVL.

The rearrangement links TRBV5-6 to TRBJ1-5; TRBD1 aligns across 7 bases. Germline values: CDR1 SGHDT, CDR2 YYEEEE. V lost 1 base to trimming and J lost 4 bases; unmatched junction nucleotides: 8. CDR3 length equals 16 residues. The CDR3 here is CASSLFRDRRNQPQHF. The CDR3 DNA sequence: TGTGCCAGCAGCTTGTTCCGGGACAGACGAAATCAGCCCCAGCATTTT.

The J gene is TRBJ2-5, the V gene TRBV4-3, with D unclear. Germline V CDR1 and CDR2: LGHNA, YSLEER. There are 13 residues in the CDR3. The V end lost 1 base, the J end lost 3 bases, and 6 bases lay between the germline ends. CDR3 residues: CASSQVMEETQYF. CDR3 sequence (DNA): TGCGCCAGCAGCCAAGTGATGGAAGAGACCCAGTACTTC.

V is TRBV5-6 and J is TRBJ1-1; D remains ambiguous. Germline CDR1 and CDR2: SGHDT and YYEEEE. This CDR3 has 12 amino acids. Trimming removed 0 bases from V and 3 bases from J, with 3 bases in between. The CDR3 bases are TGTGCCAGCAGCTTGGGGTACACTGAAGCTTTCTTT. The encoded protein is CASSLGYTEAFF.

The J gene is TRBJ1-6, the V gene TRBV6-5; D is uncertain. This CDR3 comprises 14 residues. Germline V gene lookup returns CDR1 MNHEY and CDR2 SVGAGI. The ends were cut back, 4 bases at V and 10 bases at J, with 14 bases in the middle. The CDR3 DNA follows: TGTGCCAGCAGTTCAACTGAAATGGCCTCACCCCTCCACTTT. Residues: CASSSTEMASPLHF.

The genes are TRBV19 and TRBJ1-4, with D possibly matching TRBD1 (5 bases). The CDR3 length is 18 residues. V was trimmed by 3 bases and J by 0 bases, leaving 17 bases between them. The germline CDR1 and CDR2 sequences are LNHDA and SQIVND (reference sequence). The CDR3 sequence: CASSIYGRARATNEKLFF. The DNA of the CDR3 is TGTGCCAGTAGTATTTATGGCAGGGCGAGGGCAACTAATGAAAAACTGTTTTTT.